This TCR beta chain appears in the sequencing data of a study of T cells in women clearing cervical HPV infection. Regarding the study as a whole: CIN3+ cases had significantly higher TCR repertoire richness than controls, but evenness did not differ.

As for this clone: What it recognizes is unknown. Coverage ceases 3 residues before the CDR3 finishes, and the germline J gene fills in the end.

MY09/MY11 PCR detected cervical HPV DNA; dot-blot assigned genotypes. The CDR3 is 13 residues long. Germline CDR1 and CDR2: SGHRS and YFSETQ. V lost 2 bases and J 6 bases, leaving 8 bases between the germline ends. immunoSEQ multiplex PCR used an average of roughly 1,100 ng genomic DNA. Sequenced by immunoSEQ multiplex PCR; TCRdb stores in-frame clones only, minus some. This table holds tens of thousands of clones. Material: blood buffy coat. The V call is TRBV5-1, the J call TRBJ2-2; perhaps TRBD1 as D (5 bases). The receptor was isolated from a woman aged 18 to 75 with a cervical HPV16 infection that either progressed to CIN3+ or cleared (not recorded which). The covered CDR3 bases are TGCGCCAGCAGCTTCATAGGGGCCGGGGAG. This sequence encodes CASSFIGAGE. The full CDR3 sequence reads CASSFIGAGELFF.